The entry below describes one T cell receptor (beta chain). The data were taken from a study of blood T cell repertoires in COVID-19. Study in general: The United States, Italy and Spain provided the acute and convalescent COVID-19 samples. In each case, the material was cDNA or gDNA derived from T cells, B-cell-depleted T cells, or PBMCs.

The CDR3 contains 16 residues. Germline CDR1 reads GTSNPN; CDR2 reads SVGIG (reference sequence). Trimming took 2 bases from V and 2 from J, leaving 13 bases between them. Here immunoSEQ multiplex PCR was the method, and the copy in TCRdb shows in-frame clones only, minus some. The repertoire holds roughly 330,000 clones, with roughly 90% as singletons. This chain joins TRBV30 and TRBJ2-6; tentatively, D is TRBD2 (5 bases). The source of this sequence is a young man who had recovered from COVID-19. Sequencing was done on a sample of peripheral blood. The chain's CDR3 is CAWSKVGRAGANVLTF. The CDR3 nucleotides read TGTGCCTGGAGTAAAGTGGGGAGAGCTGGGGCCAACGTCCTGACTTTC.